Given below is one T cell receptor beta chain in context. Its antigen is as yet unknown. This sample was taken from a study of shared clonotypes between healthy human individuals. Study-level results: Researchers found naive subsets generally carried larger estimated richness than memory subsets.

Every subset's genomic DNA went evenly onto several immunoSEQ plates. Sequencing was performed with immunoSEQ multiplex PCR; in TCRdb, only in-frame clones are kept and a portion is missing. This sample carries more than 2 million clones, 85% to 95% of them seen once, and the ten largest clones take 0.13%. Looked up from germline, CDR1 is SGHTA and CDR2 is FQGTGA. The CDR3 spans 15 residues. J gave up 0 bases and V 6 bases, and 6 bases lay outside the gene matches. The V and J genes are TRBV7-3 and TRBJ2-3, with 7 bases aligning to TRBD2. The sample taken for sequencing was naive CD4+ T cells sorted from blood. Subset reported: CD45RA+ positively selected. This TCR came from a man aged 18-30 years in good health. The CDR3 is CASSSGDYSTDTQYF. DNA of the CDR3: TGTGCCAGCAGTTCGGGGGACTACAGCACAGATACGCAGTATTTT. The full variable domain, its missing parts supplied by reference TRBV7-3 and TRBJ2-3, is GAGVSQTPSNKVTEKGKYVELRCDPISGHTALYWYRQSLGQGPEFLIYFQGTGAADDSGLPNDRFFAVRPEGSVSTLKIQRTERGDSAVYLCASSSGDYSTDTQYFGPGTRLTVL.